The present entry profiles one TCR beta chain with its context. The data belong to a study of cytomegalovirus exposure and HLA in healthy donors. Germline V CDR1 and CDR2: SNHLY, FYNNEI. The CDR3 has 15 residues. V trimming: 6 bases; J trimming: 6 bases; junction bases outside the gene matches: 9. 13 Jbeta primers and 60 Vbeta primers were used for the PCR. The method was immunoSEQ multiplex PCR; TCRdb's version includes in-frame clones alone and lacks a portion of them. This sample has approximately 110,000 clones, with around 73% found just once. The sample consisted of PBMCs. This TCR derives from a man between 40 and 49 years old in good health and CMV-seronegative. The J gene is TRBJ2-1, the V gene TRBV2, with TRBD2 matching 9 bases. The CDR3 loop is CASRALEAGGNEQFF. Written as DNA, the CDR3 is TGTGCCAGCAGGGCCTTAGAAGCGGGGGGCAATGAGCAGTTCTTC.